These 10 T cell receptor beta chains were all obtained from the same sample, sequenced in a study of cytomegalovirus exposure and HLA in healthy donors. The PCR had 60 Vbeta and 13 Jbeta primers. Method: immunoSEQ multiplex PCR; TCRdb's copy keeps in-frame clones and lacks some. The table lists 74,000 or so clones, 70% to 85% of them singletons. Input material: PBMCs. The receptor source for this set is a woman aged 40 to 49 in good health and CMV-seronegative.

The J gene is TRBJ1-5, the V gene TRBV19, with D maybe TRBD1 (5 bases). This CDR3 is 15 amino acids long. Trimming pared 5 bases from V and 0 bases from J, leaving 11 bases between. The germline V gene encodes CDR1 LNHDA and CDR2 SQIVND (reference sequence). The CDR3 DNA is TGTGCCAGTAGTCGGACACCCTTTAGCAATCAGCCCCAGCATTTT. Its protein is CASSRTPFSNQPQHF.

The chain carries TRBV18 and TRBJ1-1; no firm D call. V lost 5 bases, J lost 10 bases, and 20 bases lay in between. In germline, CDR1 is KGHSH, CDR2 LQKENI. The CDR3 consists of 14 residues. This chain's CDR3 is CASSTTPDSVGAFF. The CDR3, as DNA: TGTGCCAGCTCAACTACGCCGGACTCGGTCGGAGCTTTCTTT.

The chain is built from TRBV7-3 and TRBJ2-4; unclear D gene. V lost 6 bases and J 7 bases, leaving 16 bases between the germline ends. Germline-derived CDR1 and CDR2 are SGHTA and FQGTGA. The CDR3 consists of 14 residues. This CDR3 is CASRSTPDGNIQYF. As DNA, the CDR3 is TGTGCCAGCAGGTCGACTCCGGATGGGAACATTCAGTACTTC. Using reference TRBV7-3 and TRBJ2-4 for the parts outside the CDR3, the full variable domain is GAGVSQTPSNKVTEKGKYVELRCDPISGHTALYWYRQSLGQGPEFLIYFQGTGAADDSGLPNDRFFAVRPEGSVSTLKIQRTERGDSAVYLCASRSTPDGNIQYFGAGTRLSVL.

CDR3 sequence: CASSLVAQANTGELFF. CDR3 nucleotides: TGTGCCAGCAGCTTAGTAGCGCAGGCGAACACCGGGGAGCTGTTTTTT. The V and J genes are TRBV7-6 and TRBJ2-2, with D maybe TRBD2 (5 bases). There are 16 residues in the CDR3. Germline values: CDR1 SGHVS, CDR2 FNYEAQ. Trimming took 1 base from V and 0 from J, leaving 9 bases between them.

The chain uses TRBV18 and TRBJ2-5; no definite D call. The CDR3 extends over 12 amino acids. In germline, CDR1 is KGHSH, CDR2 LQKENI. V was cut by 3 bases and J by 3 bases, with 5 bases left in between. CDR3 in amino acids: CASSPKKETQYF. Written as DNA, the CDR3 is TGTGCCAGCTCACCTAAAAAAGAGACCCAGTACTTC.

CDR3 nucleotide sequence: TGCGCCAGCACCCTCCACAGCGGGAGTGATGAGCAGTTCTTC. This codes for CASTLHSGSDEQFF. This chain uses TRBV5-1 with TRBJ2-1; 8 nucleotides match TRBD2. This CDR3 is built from 14 residues. The V segment lost 6 bases and the J segment 8 bases; nucleotides outside the gene matches: 10. Germline-derived CDR1 and CDR2 are SGHRS and YFSETQ.

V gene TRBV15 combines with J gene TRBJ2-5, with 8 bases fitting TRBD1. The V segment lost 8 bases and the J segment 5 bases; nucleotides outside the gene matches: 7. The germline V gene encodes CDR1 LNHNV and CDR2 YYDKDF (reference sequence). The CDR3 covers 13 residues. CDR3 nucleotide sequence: TGTGCCACCCGGACAGGGTCGGGGGAGACCCAGTACTTC. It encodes CATRTGSGETQYF.

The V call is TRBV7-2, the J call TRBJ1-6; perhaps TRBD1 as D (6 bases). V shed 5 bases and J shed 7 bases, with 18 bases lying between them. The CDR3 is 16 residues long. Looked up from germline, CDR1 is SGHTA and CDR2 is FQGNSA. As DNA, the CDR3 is TGTGCCAGCAGCCTGCGACAGGTCCAGTACAATTCACCCCTCCACTTT. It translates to CASSLRQVQYNSPLHF.

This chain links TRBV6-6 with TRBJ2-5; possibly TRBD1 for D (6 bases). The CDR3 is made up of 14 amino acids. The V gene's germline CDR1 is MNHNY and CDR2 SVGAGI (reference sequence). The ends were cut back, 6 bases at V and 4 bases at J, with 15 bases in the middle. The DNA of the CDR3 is TGTGCCAGCAGACAACCAGGGGCGGGAGAGACCCAGTACTTC. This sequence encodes CASRQPGAGETQYF.

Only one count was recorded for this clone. CDR3 DNA: TGTGCCAGCAGCTTTCAGGGTGGGGGGACAGATACGCAGTATTTT. As protein: CASSFQGGGTDTQYF. The genes are TRBV7-3 and TRBJ2-3; D is possibly TRBD2 (6 bases). This CDR3 spans 15 amino acids. Per germline, CDR1 SGHTA and CDR2 FQGTGA. V lost 3 bases to trimming and J lost 3 bases, with 13 bases between them.